The subject of this entry is one T cell receptor (beta chain). A second PCR of roughly 7 to 11 cycles used a sample-barcoded 5' primer and a J-beta primer mix. A tag from a template-switch adaptor with 12 random nucleotides marked each cDNA molecule. MiXCR, applied by TCRdb to the 5' RACE reads, yields one record per CDR3 protein. The sample contains hundreds of thousands of distinct CDR3 sequences, about 30% of which appear only once. CDR1 and CDR2 from the germline V gene are SGHTA and FQGNSA. V lost 2 bases, J lost 8 bases, and 12 bases lay in between. The CDR3 totals 13 residues. These data come from a study of blood T cells in healthy people across ages.

Material: blood. This receptor was obtained from an elderly woman in good health. V and J are TRBV7-2 and TRBJ1-2; D possibly corresponds to TRBD1 (5 bases). CDR3 nucleotides: TGTGCCAGCAGCTTAAGGGGCACGGGGGGCTACACCTTC. Translating it yields CASSLRGTGGYTF.